What follows is one T cell receptor beta chain and its context. Repertoires were generated with immunoSEQ multiplex PCR, while TCRdb's copy carries only in-frame clones and drops some. The data contain about 370,000 clones, roughly 91% of them singletons. The data stem from a study of blood T cell repertoires in COVID-19. V was clipped by 6 bases and J by 3 bases; unmatched bases: 9. CDR1 is MDHEN and CDR2 is SYDVKM in the germline V gene. The CDR3 consists of 16 residues. The sequencing input was PBMCs or T cells enriched from blood (not recorded which). The sequence was collected from a woman in her twenties or thirties who had recovered from COVID-19. J is TRBJ1-4 and V is TRBV28; 8 bases line up with TRBD1. CDR3 amino acids: CASRKPHRGANEKLFF. CDR3 bases: TGTGCCAGCAGAAAGCCCCACAGGGGGGCTAATGAAAAACTGTTTTTT.